The sequence of this T cell receptor (beta chain) was determined in a study of T cells in Graves' hyperthyroidism and ophthalmopathy. In patients aged 18 to 65, hyperthyroidism was newly diagnosed, with duration under 2 months. This CDR3 has 17 amino acids. CDR1 WSHSY and CDR2 SAAADI come from the germline V gene. V dropped 5 bases and J dropped 7; count of bases not matched to a gene: 17. Amplified TCR beta CDR3 regions derived from RNA transcripts. The HTBI primer set served for first-round RT-PCR of the TCR CDR3. TCRdb re-called the multiplex PCR reads with MiXCR, one entry per CDR3 protein. In the table there are about 350,000 distinct CDR3 sequences, over 11% of which are singletons. This clonotype occurred a few times. Its antigen remains unidentified. Findings and limits, study-wide: Most clonotypes expanded in thyroid above 0.001 were likewise present in blood. A model built on 13 V-J features separated ophthalmopathy from stable hyperthyroidism.

The source of this sequence is a woman aged 25 to 39 with Graves' hyperthyroidism. The chain has TRBV10-2 and TRBJ2-7; TRBD2 agrees at 10 bases. Sequencing was performed on blood. Here the CDR3 reads CASSLAGVLAVGREQYF. CDR3 in DNA: TGCGCCAGCAGTCTAGCGGGAGTGCTGGCAGTCGGGCGAGAGCAGTACTTC.